This is a list of T cell receptor beta chains from one sample in a study of response to subunit inactivated influenza vaccine. TCRdb re-derived calls from the RT-PCR reads in MiXCR, one entry per CDR3 protein. This table has 630,000 or so distinct CDR3 sequences, more than 15% appearing once. The sample was PBMCs from blood, taken about 11 days after vaccination. These receptors originate from a man between 45 and 60 years old who received an inactivated influenza vaccine. The CDR3 runs from the conserved cysteine through the conserved F or W. D genes are given only for firm matches.

v_gene	d_gene	CDR3aa
TRBV19	-	CASSPLVGRTGELFF
TRBV7-2	-	CASSPSRGGRQETQYF
TRBV29-1	-	CSVEARWVSETQYF
TRBV20-1	TRBD2	CSAKTGTSPYNEQFF
TRBV29-1	-	CSVGRGDFAYGYTF
TRBV5-1	TRBD1	CASRGIPGQGTEQYF
TRBV6-1	-	CASSHGSPDNSPLHF
TRBV5-1	TRBD1	CASSFSPLRGGTEAFF
TRBV5-1	-	CASSLDLGGSNYGYTF
TRBV20-1	TRBD2	CSARDHAGASGRESTDTQYF
TRBV21-1	-	CASALRGGSTDTQYF
TRBV7-2	-	CASSDQPGTGELFF
TRBV27	TRBD2	CASSLTSGNLEQYF
TRBV20-1	TRBD1	CSAEMVLTPGQGTDTQYF
TRBV28	TRBD1	CASSLGTGGQYGYTF
TRBV9	TRBD1	CATGTGEQYF
TRBV24-1	-	CATSDLQGRNNEQFF
TRBV4-2	-	CASSQDLTSSYEQYF
TRBV5-1	-	CASSLDGLSQETQYF
TRBV24-1	-	CATSDSYSVGSTEAFF
TRBV6-5	-	CASSYSEGYFSAFF
TRBV5-6	-	CASSFMYEQYF
TRBV20-1	-	CSASSRSANSPLHF
TRBV24-1	-	CATSDFGQVEQFF
TRBV3-1	-	CASSQGQVNEQFF